These T cell receptor beta chains were read from a single sample in a study of CXCR3-negative and CXCR3-positive naive CD8 T cells. Using the 5' RACE reads, TCRdb records one entry per CDR3 protein without DNA. The listing contains about 94,000 distinct CDR3 sequences. The sequenced sample consisted of naive CXCR3+ CD8+ T cells from blood. The origin of the receptors is a human donor in good health. Some clones in this sample may be carry-over from other donors' samples. The CDR3 runs from the conserved cysteine through the conserved F or W.

TRBJ2-7 | TRBV15 | CATSIGQDSYEQYF
TRBJ2-1 | TRBV28 | CASSLGLRSSRQFF
TRBJ2-1 | TRBV29-1 | CSVEERLYNEQFF
TRBJ2-3 | TRBV6-5 | CASGIPGTRADTQYF
TRBJ2-3 | TRBV14 | CASSQDWRESTDTQYF
TRBJ2-1 | TRBV10-1 | CASSETSGGAHQFF
TRBJ2-7 | TRBV28 | CASSPQGHEQYF
TRBJ1-2 | TRBV11-2 | CAGSTQTDSYGYTF
TRBJ2-7 | TRBV29-1 | CSVVNRESYEQYF
TRBJ2-7 | TRBV7-2 | CASSLGGGSYEQYF
TRBJ2-7 | TRBV5-1 | CASQGTHYEQYF
TRBJ1-2 | TRBV9 | CASSVSGSYGYTF
TRBJ2-7 | TRBV28 | CASSWAGGEQYF
TRBJ1-2 | TRBV7-8 | CASSTNPQANYGYTF
TRBJ2-5 | TRBV6-4 | CASSDSPRVRETQYF
TRBJ2-3 | TRBV2 | CASLGGQADTQYF
TRBJ2-5 | TRBV4-3 | CASSQDVGGETQYF
TRBJ1-5 | TRBV6-6 | CASSYRFDLQPQHF
TRBJ2-7 | TRBV20-1 | CSARVSGRELEQYF
TRBJ2-5 | TRBV27 | CASSLYGETQYF
TRBJ2-4 | TRBV28 | CASSARTSGDPPTKNIQYF
TRBJ2-3 | TRBV10-3 | CAIGYSSHTSGTGSDTQYF
TRBJ2-7 | TRBV12-3/TRBV12-4 | CASSLEGTSSYEQYF
TRBJ2-7 | TRBV20-1 | CSARGLTGDLDEQYF
TRBJ2-7 | TRBV5-6 | CASSFTTGPSYEQYF
TRBJ2-7 | TRBV5-5 | CASSFSPPWEQYF
TRBJ2-2 | TRBV15 | CATRASGKTGELFF
TRBJ2-7 | TRBV4-2 | CASSQVAAGQDEQYF
TRBJ2-7 | TRBV2 | CASIGLASYEQYF
TRBJ2-3 | TRBV5-1 | CASYGRVGDTQYF
TRBJ2-7 | TRBV10-3 | CAISDGGVNEQYF
TRBJ1-1 | TRBV5-6 | CASSPGPVNTEAFF
TRBJ2-1 | TRBV12-3/TRBV12-4 | CASSQTTGEDEQFF
TRBJ1-1 | TRBV6-5 | CASSYESRGTEAFF
TRBJ2-7 | TRBV6-5 | CASRTGTASYEQYF
TRBJ2-7 | TRBV7-9 | CASSLDRAYEQYF
TRBJ2-7 | TRBV11-2 | CASSLGTGSYEQYF
TRBJ1-4 | TRBV11-2 | CASSLRMLNEKLFF
TRBJ2-3 | TRBV28 | CASISRLAGHTQYF
TRBJ2-5 | TRBV11-1 | CASSLTGMTYF
TRBJ1-1 | TRBV28 | CASSLSAEVGTEAFF
TRBJ1-2 | TRBV28 | CASSLTIPNYGYTF
TRBJ2-5 | TRBV3-1 | CASRPDTDGETQYF
TRBJ2-1 | TRBV19 | CASSPTGLDYNEQFF
TRBJ2-7 | TRBV2 | CASSEFRPQYEQYF
TRBJ2-5 | TRBV5-1 | CASWYQETQYF
TRBJ2-4 | TRBV13 | CASSFRALAKNIQYF
TRBJ1-2 | TRBV4-1 | CASSQLTGGGFYGYTF
TRBJ2-2 | TRBV14 | CASSQDRDTGELFF
TRBJ1-1 | TRBV28 | CASRKDRTNTEAFF
TRBJ2-1 | TRBV28 | CASSTMAGTWNEQFF
TRBJ2-7 | TRBV2 | CASSDGTQAYEQYF
TRBJ2-5 | TRBV7-6 | CASSFHRTAPPKRSQETQYF
TRBJ2-7 | TRBV28 | CASSSTGQSYEQYF
TRBJ1-1 | TRBV29-1 | CSVLPGTNTEAFF
TRBJ2-5 | TRBV4-1 | CASSQETGLNQETQYF
TRBJ2-3 | TRBV4-1 | CASSPPPLAGATDTQYF